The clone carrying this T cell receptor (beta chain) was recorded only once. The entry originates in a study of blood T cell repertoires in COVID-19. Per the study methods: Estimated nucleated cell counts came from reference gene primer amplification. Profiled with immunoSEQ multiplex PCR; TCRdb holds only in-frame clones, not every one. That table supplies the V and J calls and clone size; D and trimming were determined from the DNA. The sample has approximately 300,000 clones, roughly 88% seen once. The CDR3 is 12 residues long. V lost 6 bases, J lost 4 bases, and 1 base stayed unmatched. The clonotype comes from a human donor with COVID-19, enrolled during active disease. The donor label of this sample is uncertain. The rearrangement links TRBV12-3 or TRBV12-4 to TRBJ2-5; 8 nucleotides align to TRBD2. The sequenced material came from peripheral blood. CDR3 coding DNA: TGTGCCAGCAGCCGGGAGGGAGAGACCCAGTACTTC. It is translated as CASSREGETQYF.